Presented here are 16 T cell receptor beta chains from one specimen sequenced in a study of beta chain features in type 1 diabetes. These receptors' targets are unknown. What was sequenced were expressed TCRB transcripts, since all of the isolated RNA had been reverse transcribed. Clones were sequenced by immunoSEQ multiplex PCR, and TCRdb holds only the in-frame ones, with some missing. The repertoire has about 120,000 clones, approximately 16% of them found once; the top ten carry about 2.5%. Findings of the study overall: There was a moderate but significant shortening of TCRB CDR3s in all four CD4+ subsets of Type 1 diabetes patients.

The specimen was central memory CD4+ T cells from blood. The receptors shown here come from a man between 25 and 39 years old with type 1 diabetes.

This clone has more than one count but fewer than ten. The rearrangement joins TRBV9 to TRBJ2-1; 11 nucleotides match TRBD2. This CDR3 is built from 16 residues. J gave up 9 bases and V 0 bases, and 8 bases lay outside the gene matches. Germline V gene data show CDR1 as SGDLS and CDR2 as YYNGEE. Written as DNA, the CDR3 is TGTGCCAGCAGCGTAGGAGTAGCGGGGGGGCTGGGTGAGCAGTTCTTC. As protein: CASSVGVAGGLGEQFF.

This clone was seen only a few times. This rearrangement joins TRBV4-1 to TRBJ2-7; D ambiguous. There are 13 residues in the CDR3. The V gene's germline CDR1 is MGHRA and CDR2 YSYEKL. V was shortened by 2 bases and J by 8 bases, with 13 bases between the two germline ends. CDR3 loop: CASSQPPGLKQYF. The CDR3 DNA is TGCGCCAGCAGCCAACCGCCCGGCCTCAAGCAGTACTTC.

Concerning this clone: A much bigger clone sits one base away, suggesting this may be a read error. The V and J genes are TRBV30 and TRBJ1-2; D is possibly TRBD1 (5 bases). This CDR3 region has 17 residues. Germline CDR1 is GTSNPN and CDR2 is SVGIG (reference sequence). The ends were cut back, 7 bases at V and 4 bases at J, with 28 bases in the middle. CDR3 in amino acids: CASLTTVLSDRRYGYTF. CDR3 DNA: TGTGCCTCCCTAACGACAGTACTCTCCGATCGTCGCTATGGCTACACCTTC. The full variable domain, completed using reference TRBV30 and TRBJ1-2, is SQTIHQWPATLVQPVGSPLSLECTVEGTSNPNLYWYRQAAGRGLQLLFYSVGIGQISSEVPQNLSASRPQDRQFILSSKKLLLSDSGFYLCASLTTVLSDRRYGYTFGSGTRLTVV.

This clone appeared a few times. This rearrangement joins TRBV19 to TRBJ2-7, with 7 nucleotides matching TRBD1. Germline CDR1 LNHDA, CDR2 SQIVND (reference sequence). The CDR3 extends over 15 amino acids. The V and J ends lost 6 bases and 0 bases, in that order; junction bases with no gene match: 8. CDR3 in DNA: TGTGCCAGTAGCCCCTTGGGACAGCTCTCCTACGAGCAGTACTTC. As protein: CASSPLGQLSYEQYF.

In its sample, this clone was seen a few times. The junction departs from germline at one end; a sequencing error may be responsible. The CDR3 DNA follows: TGTGCTAGCAGCCCCACGATGAACACTGAAGCTTTCTTT. This gives the protein CASSPTMNTEAFF. This chain connects TRBV7-7 to TRBJ1-1, with unresolved D. The length of the CDR3 is 13 residues. Germline V CDR1 and CDR2: SSHAT, FNYEAQ (reference sequence).

The chain links TRBV4-1 to TRBJ1-4, with D possibly matching TRBD1 (5 bases). CDR1 is MGHRA, CDR2 YSYEKL, per germline. The CDR3 loop spans 15 amino acids. Trimming shortened V by 0 bases and J by 1 base, and 6 bases separated the two germline ends. The DNA of the CDR3 is TGCGCCAGCAGCCAAGAGGGGCTAACTAATGAAAAACTGTTTTTT. Translation gives CASSQEGLTNEKLFF.

This clone was observed many times. The J gene is TRBJ1-6, the V gene TRBV13; perhaps TRBD1 as D (5 bases). V was clipped by 5 bases and J by 13 bases, with 15 bases between them. This CDR3 is 13 amino acids long. CDR1 and CDR2 (germline): PRHDT, FYEKMQ (reference sequence). The CDR3 nucleotides read TGTGCCAGCAGCCCCCAGGGTCTGGCGCCCCTCCACTTT. This translates into CASSPQGLAPLHF.

The chain recombines TRBV7-9 with TRBJ2-3, with D uncertain. The V gene lost 5 bases and the J gene lost 0 bases, with 12 bases spanning the gap. Germline loops: CDR1 SEHNR, CDR2 FQNEAQ (reference sequence). The CDR3 loop spans 15 amino acids. Here the CDR3 reads CASSPKGRSTDTQYF. CDR3 nucleotides: TGTGCCAGCAGCCCCAAAGGCCGGAGCACAGATACGCAGTATTTT. The full variable domain, its missing parts supplied by reference TRBV7-9 and TRBJ2-3, is DTGVSQNPRHKITKRGQNVTFRCDPISEHNRLYWYRQTLGQGPEFLTYFQNEAQLEKSRLLSDRFSAERPKGSFSTLEIQRTEQGDSAMYLCASSPKGRSTDTQYFGPGTRLTVL.

This clone was found a few times. The gene calls are TRBV15 and TRBJ1-6, with D perhaps matching TRBD1 (6 bases). Trimming cost V 0 bases and J 8 bases, with 23 bases left between them. This CDR3 is 19 amino acids long. Germline lookup yields CDR1 LNHNV and CDR2 YYDKDF (reference sequence). Written as DNA, the CDR3 is TGTGCCACCAGCAGAGAGGGGGGCTGGAGGGAGACGTGGCATTCACCCCTCCACTTT. This encodes CATSREGGWRETWHSPLHF. Variable domain in full (rest from reference TRBV15 and TRBJ1-6): DAMVIQNPRYQVTQFGKPVTLSCSQTLNHNVMYWYQQKSSQAPKLLFHYYDKDFNNEADTPDNFQSRRPNTSFCFLDIRSPGLGDTAMYLCATSREGGWRETWHSPLHFGNGTRLTVT.

This clone was detected a few times. The chain couples TRBV7-9 to TRBJ1-2, with TRBD1 identical over 8 bases. The junction had 5 bases not matched to a gene; V was cut back by 6 bases and J by 5 bases. The CDR3 has 13 residues. Germline V gene sequence: CDR1 SEHNR, CDR2 FQNEAQ (reference sequence). The CDR3 nucleotides read TGTGCCAGCAGTCCCGGACAGGGATATGGCTACACCTTC. Translation gives CASSPGQGYGYTF.

The chain is built from TRBV7-8 and TRBJ1-4, with D possibly matching TRBD1 (6 bases). V shed 5 bases and J shed 8 bases, with 18 bases lying between them. Germline CDR1 is SGHVS and CDR2 is FQNEAQ. This CDR3 contains 15 residues. The chain's CDR3 is CASSALTGTSEKLFF. The CDR3, as DNA: TGTGCCAGCAGCGCCTTGACCGGGACAAGCGAAAAACTGTTTTTT.

The sample holds a few counts of this clone. The chain is built from TRBV10-3 and TRBJ2-7; D is ambiguous. Germline V CDR1 and CDR2: ENHRY, SYGVKD. Trimming cost V 8 bases and J 4 bases, with 9 bases left between them. This CDR3 contains 11 residues. The CDR3 region is CAIGSQYEQYF. As DNA, the CDR3 is TGTGCCATCGGCAGCCAGTACGAGCAGTACTTC.

A few counts support this clone. This chain joins TRBV11-2 and TRBJ2-1, with 12 bases that match TRBD2. The trim removed 2 bases at V and 4 bases at J, leaving 3 bases unmatched. Germline CDR1 is SGHAT and CDR2 is FQNNGV. This CDR3 is built from 16 residues. CDR3 nucleotide sequence: TGTGCCAGCAGCTTACTTACTAGCGGGGGGTACAATGAGCAGTTCTTC. Translated: CASSLLTSGGYNEQFF.

J is TRBJ2-7 and V is TRBV30, with D maybe TRBD1 (6 bases). V was pared by 3 bases and J by 2 bases, with 11 bases between. From germline, CDR1 is GTSNPN and CDR2 SVGIG (reference sequence). This CDR3 has 13 amino acids. Here the CDR3 DNA reads TGTGCCTGGAGCCCTTGGGGGCCCTACGAGCAGTACTTC. Encoded protein: CAWSPWGPYEQYF.

On this clone itself: The sample holds other DNA sequences that translate to the same CDR3. The V call is TRBV11-3, the J call TRBJ1-2; no clear D. V was shortened by 1 base and J by 5 bases, with 8 bases between the two germline ends. Germline V gene sequence: CDR1 SGHNT, CDR2 YENEEA. This CDR3 is 13 amino acids long. CDR3: CASSLVSGYGYTF. Here the CDR3 DNA reads TGTGCCAGCAGCTTAGTATCAGGATATGGCTACACCTTC.

This clone was counted ten times or more. The V gene is TRBV10-3, the J gene TRBJ2-5, with TRBD2 identical over 8 bases. In germline, CDR1 is ENHRY, CDR2 SYGVKD. Germline trimming cut 3 bases from V and 1 base from J; bases unmatched to any gene: 13. The CDR3 sequence is 18 residues long. Here the CDR3 reads CAISDPFRASGFQETQYF. The CDR3 nucleotides are TGTGCCATCAGTGATCCTTTTAGGGCTAGCGGGTTCCAAGAGACCCAGTACTTC.